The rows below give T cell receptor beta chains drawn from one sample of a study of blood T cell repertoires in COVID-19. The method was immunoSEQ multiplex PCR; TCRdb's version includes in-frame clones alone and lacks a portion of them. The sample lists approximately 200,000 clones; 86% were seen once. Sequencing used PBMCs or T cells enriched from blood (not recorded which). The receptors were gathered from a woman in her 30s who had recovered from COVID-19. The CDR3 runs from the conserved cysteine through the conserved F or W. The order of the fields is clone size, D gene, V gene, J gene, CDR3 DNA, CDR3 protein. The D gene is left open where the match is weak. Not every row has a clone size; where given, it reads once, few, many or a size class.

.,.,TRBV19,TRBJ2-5,TGTGCCAGTAGTATAGGGGCAGATTTTCAAGAGACCCAGTACTTC,CASSIGADFQETQYF
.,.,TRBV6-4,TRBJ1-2,TGTGCCACCCGGGGGGGTCGCTATGGCTACACCTTC,CATRGGRYGYTF
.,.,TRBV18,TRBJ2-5,TGTGCCAGCTCATTCTTGGACAGAAAAGAGACCCAGTACTTC,CASSFLDRKETQYF
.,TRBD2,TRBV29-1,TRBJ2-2,TGCAGCGCTGTTACATCCAGAACCCGGGAGGGATCGAACACCGGGGAGCTGTTTTTT,CSAVTSRTREGSNTGELFF
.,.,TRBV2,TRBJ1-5,TGTGCCAGCAGAGGGGACAATCAGCCCCAGCATTTT,CASRGDNQPQHF
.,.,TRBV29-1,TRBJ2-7,TGCAGCGCCCTCCTTACCGGCTCCTACGAGCAGTACTTC,CSALLTGSYEQYF
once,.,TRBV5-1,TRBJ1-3,TGCGCCAGCAGCTCTGACAGCTCTGGAAACACCATATATTTT,CASSSDSSGNTIYF
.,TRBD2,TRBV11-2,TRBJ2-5,TGTGCCAGCAGCTTATATAGCGGGAGGGCCTATGAGACCCAGTACTTC,CASSLYSGRAYETQYF
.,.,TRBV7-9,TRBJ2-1,TGTGCCAGCAGCTTAAGGGGGGGTGATGAGCAGTTCTTC,CASSLRGGDEQFF
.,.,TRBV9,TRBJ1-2,TGTGCCAGCAGCGCAGGGGACCATGGCTACACCTTC,CASSAGDHGYTF
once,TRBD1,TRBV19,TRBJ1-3,TGTGCCAGTAGTACCGGGACAGGGTTGGCTGGAAACACCATATATTTT,CASSTGTGLAGNTIYF
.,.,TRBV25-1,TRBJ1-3,TGTGCCAGCAGTCCATGGAGGCTCTCTGGAAACACCATATATTTT,CASSPWRLSGNTIYF
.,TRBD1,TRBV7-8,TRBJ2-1,TGTGCCAGCAGCTCACAGGGGGCCGGTTCTTTCTACAATGAGCAGTTCTTC,CASSSQGAGSFYNEQFF
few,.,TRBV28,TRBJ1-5,TGTGCCAGCAGTTTATCAACTAGGCAATACGGTAGCAATCAGCCCCAGCATTTT,CASSLSTRQYGSNQPQHF
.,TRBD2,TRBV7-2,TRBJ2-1,TGTGCCAGCAGCCGGGGACTAGCGGGAGGGGATGAGCAGTTCTTC,CASSRGLAGGDEQFF
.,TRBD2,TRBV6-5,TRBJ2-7,TGTGCCAGCAGGGTCGGCGGGAGCTCCTACGAGCAGTACTTC,CASRVGGSSYEQYF
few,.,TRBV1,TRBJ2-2,TGCACCAGCAGCCCCCCGCAGTCCGGGGAGCTGTTTTTT,CTSSPPQSGELFF
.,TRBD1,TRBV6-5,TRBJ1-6,TGTGCCAGCAGTTACGGGACAGCCTTCAATTCACCCCTCCACTTT,CASSYGTAFNSPLHF
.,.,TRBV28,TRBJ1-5,TGTGCCAGCAGACCCACAGGGAATTTTCAGCCCCAGCATTTT,CASRPTGNFQPQHF
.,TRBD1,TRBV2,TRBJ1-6,TGTGCCAGCGGAGGGGACAGGGGTGGTTCACCCCTCCACTTT,CASGGDRGGSPLHF
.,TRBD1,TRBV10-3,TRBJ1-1,TGTGCCATCCAACAGGGGGCGGAAGACACTGAAGCTTTCTTT,CAIQQGAEDTEAFF
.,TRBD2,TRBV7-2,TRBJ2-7,TGTGCCAGCAGCTTGCCTACTAGCGGACTAACCTACGAGCAGTACTTC,CASSLPTSGLTYEQYF
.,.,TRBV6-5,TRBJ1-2,TGTGCCAGCAGGAGAGATAACTATGGCTACACCTTC,CASRRDNYGYTF
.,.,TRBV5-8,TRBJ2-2,TGTGCCAGCAGGAGACAGACGAACACCGGGGAGCTGTTTTTT,CASRRQTNTGELFF
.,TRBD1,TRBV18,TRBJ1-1,TGTGCCAGCTCACCGCAGGGGGCGCGAACTGAAGCTTTCTTT,CASSPQGARTEAFF
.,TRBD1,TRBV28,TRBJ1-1,TGTGCCAGCAGGGGACAGGTGAACACTGAAGCTTTCTTT,CASRGQVNTEAFF
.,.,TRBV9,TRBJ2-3,TGTGCCAGCAGCGTAGAACTACTCACAGATACGCAGTATTTT,CASSVELLTDTQYF